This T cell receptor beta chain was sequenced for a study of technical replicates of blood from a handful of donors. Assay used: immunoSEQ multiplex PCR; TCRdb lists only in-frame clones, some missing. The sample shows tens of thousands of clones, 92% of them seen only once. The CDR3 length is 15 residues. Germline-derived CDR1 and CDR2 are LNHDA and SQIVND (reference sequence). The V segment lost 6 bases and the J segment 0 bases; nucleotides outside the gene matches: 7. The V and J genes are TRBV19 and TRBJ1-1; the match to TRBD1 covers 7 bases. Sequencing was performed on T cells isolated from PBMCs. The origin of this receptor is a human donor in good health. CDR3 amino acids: CASRRDSVMNTEAFF. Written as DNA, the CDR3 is TGTGCCAGTAGGAGGGACAGCGTCATGAACACTGAAGCTTTCTTT.